This T cell receptor beta chain was obtained from a study of identical twins. TCRdb ran MiXCR on the 5' RACE reads and lists one entry per CDR3 protein. This table holds under 300,000 distinct CDR3 sequences, about an eighth found once. CDR3 length: 14 residues. The germline CDR1 and CDR2 sequences are SGHRS and YFSETQ. Trimming took off 2 bases at V and 1 base at J, with 9 bases between the two ends. The receptor's source is a woman aged 18 to 35 in good health. This sequence joins TRBV5-1 and TRBJ1-1, with D hard to call. Sequenced: memory (CD45RO+) T cells sorted from blood. CDR3 in amino acids: CASSFLGKNTEAFF. CDR3 in DNA: TGCGCCAGCAGCTTCCTCGGGAAGAACACTGAAGCTTTCTTT.